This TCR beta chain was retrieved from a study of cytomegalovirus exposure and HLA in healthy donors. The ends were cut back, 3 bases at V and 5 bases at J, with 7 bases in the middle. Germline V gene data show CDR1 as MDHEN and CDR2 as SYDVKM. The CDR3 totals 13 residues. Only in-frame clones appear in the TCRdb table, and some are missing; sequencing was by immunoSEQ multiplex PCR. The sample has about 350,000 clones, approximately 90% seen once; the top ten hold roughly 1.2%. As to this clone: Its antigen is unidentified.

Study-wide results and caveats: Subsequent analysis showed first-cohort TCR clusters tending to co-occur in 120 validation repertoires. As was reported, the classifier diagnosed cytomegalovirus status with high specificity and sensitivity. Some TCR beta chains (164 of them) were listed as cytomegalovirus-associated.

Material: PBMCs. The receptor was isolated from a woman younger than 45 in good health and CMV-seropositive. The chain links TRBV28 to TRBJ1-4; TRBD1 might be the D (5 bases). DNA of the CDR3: TGTGCCAGCAGTTTGACAGTGAATGAAAAACTGTTTTTT. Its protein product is CASSLTVNEKLFF. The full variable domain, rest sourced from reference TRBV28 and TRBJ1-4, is DVKVTQSSRYLVKRTGEKVFLECVQDMDHENMFWYRQDPGLGLRLIYFSYDVKMKEKGDIPEGYSVSREKKERFSLILESASTNQTSMYLCASSLTVNEKLFFGSGTQLSVL.